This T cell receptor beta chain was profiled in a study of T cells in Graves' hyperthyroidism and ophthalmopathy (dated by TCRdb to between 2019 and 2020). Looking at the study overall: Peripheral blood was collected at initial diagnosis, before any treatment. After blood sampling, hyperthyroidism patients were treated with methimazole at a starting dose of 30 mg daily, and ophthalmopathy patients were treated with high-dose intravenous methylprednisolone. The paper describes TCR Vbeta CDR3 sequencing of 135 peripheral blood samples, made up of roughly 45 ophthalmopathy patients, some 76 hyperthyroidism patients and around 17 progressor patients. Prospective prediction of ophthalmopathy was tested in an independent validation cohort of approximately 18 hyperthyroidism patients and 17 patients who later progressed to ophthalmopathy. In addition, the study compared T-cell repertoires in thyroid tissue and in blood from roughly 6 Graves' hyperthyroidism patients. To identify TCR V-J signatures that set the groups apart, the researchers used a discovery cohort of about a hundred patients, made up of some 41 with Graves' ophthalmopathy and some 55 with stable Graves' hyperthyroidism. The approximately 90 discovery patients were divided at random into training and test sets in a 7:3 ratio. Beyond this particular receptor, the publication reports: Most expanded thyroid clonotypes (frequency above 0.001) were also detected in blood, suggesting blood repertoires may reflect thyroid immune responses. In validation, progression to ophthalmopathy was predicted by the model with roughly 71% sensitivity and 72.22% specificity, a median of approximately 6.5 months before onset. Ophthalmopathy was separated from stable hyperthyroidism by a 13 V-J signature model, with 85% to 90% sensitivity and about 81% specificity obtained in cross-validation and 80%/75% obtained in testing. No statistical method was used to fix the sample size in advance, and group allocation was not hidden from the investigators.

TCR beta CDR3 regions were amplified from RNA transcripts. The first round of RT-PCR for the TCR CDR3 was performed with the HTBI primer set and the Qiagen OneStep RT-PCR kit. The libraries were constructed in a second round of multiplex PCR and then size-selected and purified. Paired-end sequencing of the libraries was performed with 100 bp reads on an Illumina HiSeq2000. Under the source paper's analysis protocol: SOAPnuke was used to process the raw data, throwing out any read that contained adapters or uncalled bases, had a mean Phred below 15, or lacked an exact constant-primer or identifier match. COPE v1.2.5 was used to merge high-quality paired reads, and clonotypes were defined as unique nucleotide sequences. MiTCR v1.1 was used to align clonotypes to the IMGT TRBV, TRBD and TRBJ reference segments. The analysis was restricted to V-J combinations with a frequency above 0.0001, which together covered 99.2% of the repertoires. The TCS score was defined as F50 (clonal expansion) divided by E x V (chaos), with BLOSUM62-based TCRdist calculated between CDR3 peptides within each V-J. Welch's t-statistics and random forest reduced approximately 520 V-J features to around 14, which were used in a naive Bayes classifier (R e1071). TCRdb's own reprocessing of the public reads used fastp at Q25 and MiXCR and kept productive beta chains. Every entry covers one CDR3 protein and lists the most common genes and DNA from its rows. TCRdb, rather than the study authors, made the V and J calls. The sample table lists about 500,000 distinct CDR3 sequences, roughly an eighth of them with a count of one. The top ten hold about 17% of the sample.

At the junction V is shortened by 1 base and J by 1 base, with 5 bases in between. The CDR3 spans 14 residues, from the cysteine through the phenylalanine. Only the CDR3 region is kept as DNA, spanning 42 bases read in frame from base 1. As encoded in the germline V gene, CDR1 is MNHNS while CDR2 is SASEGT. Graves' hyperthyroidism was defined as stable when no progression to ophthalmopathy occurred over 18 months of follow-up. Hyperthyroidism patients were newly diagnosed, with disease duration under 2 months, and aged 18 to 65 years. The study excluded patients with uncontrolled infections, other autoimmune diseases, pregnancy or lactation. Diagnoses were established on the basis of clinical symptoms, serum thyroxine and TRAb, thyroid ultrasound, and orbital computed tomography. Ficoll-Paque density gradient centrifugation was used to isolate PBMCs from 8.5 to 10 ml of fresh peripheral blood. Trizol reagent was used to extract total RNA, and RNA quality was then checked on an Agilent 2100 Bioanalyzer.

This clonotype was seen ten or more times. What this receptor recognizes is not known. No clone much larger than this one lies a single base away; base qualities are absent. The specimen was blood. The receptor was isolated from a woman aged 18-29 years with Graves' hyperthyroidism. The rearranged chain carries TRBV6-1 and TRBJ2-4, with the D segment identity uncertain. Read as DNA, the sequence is TGTGCCAGCAGTGAAGGCGGCGCCAAAAACATTCAGTACTTC. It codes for CASSEGGAKNIQYF.